This TCR beta chain originates from a study of shared clonotypes between healthy human individuals. The CDR3 is 14 residues long. The germline CDR1 and CDR2 sequences are SQVTM and ANQGSEA. Clones were sequenced by immunoSEQ multiplex PCR, and TCRdb holds only the in-frame ones, with some missing. The table has roughly 760,000 clones, roughly 70% seen once. This receptor was taken from a woman in her thirties in good health. Sequenced input: memory CD4+ T cells sorted from blood. Regarding subset: CD45RA-negative fraction. The chain joins TRBV29-1 to TRBJ2-5, with 12 positions matching TRBD2. The last part of the DNA fits TRBJ2-7 better; the J call may be wrong. CDR3 sequence: CSVRTSGISYEQYF. DNA of the CDR3: TGCAGCGTCCGGACTAGCGGGATCTCCTACGAGCAGTACTTC.